This record covers a single T cell receptor beta chain. Profiling relied on immunoSEQ multiplex PCR, and the TCRdb table lists in-frame clones only, not all of them. The data show 200,000 to 300,000 clones, about nine tenths seen once. This entry comes from a study of blood T cell repertoires in COVID-19. Study-wide context: Both acute and convalescent COVID-19 samples were obtained from the United States, Italy and Spain. Nucleic acid was either cDNA or gDNA, and it came from T cells, B-cell-depleted T cells, or PBMCs.

Participants came from about 24 US areas, aged about 18 to 100 years. Germline V gene data show CDR1 as SQVTM and CDR2 as ANQGSEA. The CDR3 has 11 amino acids. V was shortened by 4 bases and J by 9 bases, with 10 bases between the two germline ends. The sequence derives from a woman aged 25 to 39 with acute COVID-19. The sequencing input was PBMCs or T cells enriched from blood (not recorded which). The chain carries TRBV29-1 and TRBJ2-1, with D possibly matching TRBD2 (5 bases). The CDR3 DNA reads as TGCAGCGTTGGAGAGGAGGTTGAGCAGTTCTTC. This encodes CSVGEEVEQFF.